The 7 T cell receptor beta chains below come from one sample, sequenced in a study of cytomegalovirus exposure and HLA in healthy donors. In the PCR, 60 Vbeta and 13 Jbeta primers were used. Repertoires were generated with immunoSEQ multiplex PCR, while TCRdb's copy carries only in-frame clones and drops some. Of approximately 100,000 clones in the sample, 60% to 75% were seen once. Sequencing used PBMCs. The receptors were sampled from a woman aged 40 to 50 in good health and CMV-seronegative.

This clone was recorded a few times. The CDR3 loop reads CASSLGAGTGSYSNQPQHF. For the CDR3, the DNA is TGTGCCAGCAGCTTAGGGGCCGGGACAGGGTCTTATAGCAATCAGCCCCAGCATTTT. The rearrangement joins TRBV7-9 to TRBJ1-5; TRBD1 agrees at 9 bases. Looked up from germline, CDR1 is SEHNR and CDR2 is FQNEAQ (reference sequence). The CDR3 runs to 19 residues. Trimming cost V 1 base and J 0 bases; bases outside gene matches: 10. Using reference TRBV7-9 and TRBJ1-5 for the parts outside the CDR3, the full variable domain is DTGVSQNPRHKITKRGQNVTFRCDPISEHNRLYWYRQTLGQGPEFLTYFQNEAQLEKSRLLSDRFSAERPKGSFSTLEIQRTEQGDSAMYLCASSLGAGTGSYSNQPQHFGDGTRLSIL.

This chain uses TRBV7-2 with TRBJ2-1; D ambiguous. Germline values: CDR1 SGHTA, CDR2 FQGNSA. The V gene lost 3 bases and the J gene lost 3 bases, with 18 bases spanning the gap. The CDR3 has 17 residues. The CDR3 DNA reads TGTGCCAGCAGCTTCCCGACTGTGGCTTTCTTCTACAATGAGCAGTTCTTC. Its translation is CASSFPTVAFFYNEQFF.

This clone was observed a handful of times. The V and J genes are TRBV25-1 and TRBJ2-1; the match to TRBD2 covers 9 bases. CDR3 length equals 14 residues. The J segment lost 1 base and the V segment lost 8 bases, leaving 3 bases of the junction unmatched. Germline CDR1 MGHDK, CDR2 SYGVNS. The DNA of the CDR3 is TGTGCCAGCTCGACTAGCGGATCCTACAATGAGCAGTTCTTC. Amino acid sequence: CASSTSGSYNEQFF.

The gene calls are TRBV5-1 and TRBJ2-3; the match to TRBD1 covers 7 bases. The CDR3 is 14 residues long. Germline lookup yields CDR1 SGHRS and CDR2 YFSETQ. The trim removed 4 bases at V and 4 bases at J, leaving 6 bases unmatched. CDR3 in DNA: TGCGCCAGCAGCCCTGGGACAGCCCCAGATACGCAGTATTTT. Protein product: CASSPGTAPDTQYF. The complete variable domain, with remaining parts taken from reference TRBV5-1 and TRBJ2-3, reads KAGVTQTPRYLIKTRGQQVTLSCSPISGHRSVSWYQQTPGQGLQFLFEYFSETQRNKGNFPGRFSGRQFSNSRSEMNVSTLELGDSALYLCASSPGTAPDTQYFGPGTRLTVL.

CDR3 bases: TGTGCCAGCTCACCATCGGCAGGGGGCGGCTACGAGCAGTACTTC. Encoded protein: CASSPSAGGGYEQYF. The chain couples TRBV18 to TRBJ2-7, with TRBD1 identical over 8 bases. CDR1 is KGHSH and CDR2 is LQKENI in the germline V gene. The CDR3 contains 15 residues. The J segment lost 3 bases and the V segment lost 2 bases, leaving 6 bases of the junction unmatched.

In DNA form, the CDR3 reads TGCGCCAGCATAGGGGGGGGATCTGGAAACACCATATATTTT. Encoded protein: CASIGGGSGNTIYF. This chain joins TRBV10-1 and TRBJ1-3; perhaps TRBD1 as D (6 bases). The CDR3 contains 14 residues. Germline V lookup: CDR1 WNHNN, CDR2 SYGVQD (reference sequence). V dropped 7 bases and J dropped 1 base, with 11 bases sitting between them.

CDR3 coding DNA: TGTGCTAGTGGGATAGCGGGAGGGACAGATACGCAGTATTTT. Its translation: CASGIAGGTDTQYF. V usage is TRBV12-5 and J usage is TRBJ2-3; 11 bases match TRBD2. The V and J ends lost 6 bases and 3 bases, in that order; junction bases with no gene match: 2. This CDR3 comprises 14 residues. Germline assignment: CDR1 LGHNT and CDR2 FRNRAP.